This TCR beta chain was obtained from a study of blood T cell repertoires in COVID-19. Whole-study context: The analysed material was cDNA or gDNA that came from T cells, B-cell-depleted T cells, or PBMCs.

Original processing methods: Amplification with reference gene primers provided the estimates of nucleated cell counts. Sequencing was performed with immunoSEQ multiplex PCR; in TCRdb, only in-frame clones are kept and a portion is missing. V, J and clone size were drawn from that table, and D and trimming were deduced from the DNA. Of about 100,000 clones in the sample, approximately 84% were seen once. Germline V gene data show CDR1 as MNHNY and CDR2 as SVGAGI (reference sequence). The CDR3 has 14 amino acids. V lost 5 bases, J lost 5 bases, and 15 bases lay in between. The receptor was derived from a man aged 55 to 69 with acute or convalescent COVID-19. Sequenced: peripheral blood. The chain recombines TRBV6-6 with TRBJ2-5; perhaps TRBD2 as D (5 bases). The CDR3 region is CASSPLWGAETQYF. As DNA, the CDR3 is TGTGCCAGCAGTCCTCTTTGGGGAGCCGAGACCCAGTACTTC.